This is a list of T cell receptor beta chains from one sample in a study of blood T cell repertoires in COVID-19. Repertoires were generated with immunoSEQ multiplex PCR, while TCRdb's copy carries only in-frame clones and drops some. The table includes 400,000 or so clones, over 75% detected once. Sequenced sample: PBMCs or T cells enriched from blood (not recorded which). Source of these receptors: a man younger than 40 who had recovered from COVID-19. The CDR3 runs from the conserved cysteine through the conserved F or W. D genes are given only for firm matches. Not every row has a clone size; where given, it reads once, few, many or a size class.

TRBD2	once	TRBV5-4	TRBJ2-1	TGTGCCAGCAGCTCCGGGACTAGCGGGATGGTTGAGCAGTTCTTC	CASSSGTSGMVEQFF
TRBD1	-	TRBV7-2	TRBJ1-4	TGTGCCAGCAGACAAACAGGGGGAAATAATGAAAAACTGTTTTTT	CASRQTGGNNEKLFF
TRBD1	-	TRBV10-1	TRBJ2-3	TGCGCCAGCAAGAGGGACAGGGGCACAGATACGCAGTATTTT	CASKRDRGTDTQYF
-	-	TRBV6-5	TRBJ2-2	TGTGCCAGCAGTTACCTGTCGAACACCGGGGAGCTGTTTTTT	CASSYLSNTGELFF
TRBD1	once	TRBV28	TRBJ1-1	TGTGCCAGCAGTACCCCGGGACAGGGAGGGACTGAAGCTTTCTTT	CASSTPGQGGTEAFF
-	-	TRBV30	TRBJ2-2	TGTGCCTGGAGCCCCAGGGCCGGGGAGCTGTTTTTT	CAWSPRAGELFF
TRBD1	few	TRBV25-1	TRBJ1-2	TGTGCCAGCAGTGAACCGGACAGGAACGGCTACACCTTC	CASSEPDRNGYTF
TRBD2	once	TRBV6-5	TRBJ2-5	TGTGCCAGCAGTTACTCGACTAGCGGGTGGGAGACCCAGTACTTC	CASSYSTSGWETQYF
-	-	TRBV24-1	TRBJ1-4	TGTGCCACCAGTGATTCAGGTCCCATCGGGGGAAAACTGTTTTTT	CATSDSGPIGGKLFF
TRBD1	many	TRBV7-9	TRBJ2-7	TGTGCCAGCAGCCAAACAACAGGGGGCTACGAGCAGTACTTC	CASSQTTGGYEQYF
-	-	TRBV5-4	TRBJ2-2	TGTGCCAGCAGCACCATTAACAGCGGGCCCGGGGAGCTGTTTTTT	CASSTINSGPGELFF
TRBD1	once	TRBV10-1	TRBJ1-5	TGCGCCAGCAGGAAGGGGACAGCGCCCAATCAGCCCCAGCATTTT	CASRKGTAPNQPQHF
-	-	TRBV18	TRBJ2-3	TGTGCCAGCTCACGGACAGTGGAATACACAGATACGCAGTATTTT	CASSRTVEYTDTQYF
-	-	TRBV15	TRBJ2-1	TGTGCCACCAGCCTCCGTTCCTCCTACAATGAGCAGTTCTTC	CATSLRSSYNEQFF
TRBD1	-	TRBV2	TRBJ1-2	TGTGCCAGCAGTTCCGGGACAGGGGGCGCAGGGAAGTATGGCTACACCTTC	CASSSGTGGAGKYGYTF
-	few	TRBV14	TRBJ2-5	TGTGCCAGCAGCCAAGATAGCGAGACCCAGTACTTC	CASSQDSETQYF
-	-	TRBV7-2	TRBJ2-1	TGTGCCAGCAGCTCCGCGGATTTATACAATGAGCAGTTCTTC	CASSSADLYNEQFF
TRBD2	-	TRBV29-1	TRBJ2-7	TGCAGCGTTCAAAGCGGGAGTTCCTCCTACGAGCAGTACTTC	CSVQSGSSSYEQYF
-	few	TRBV19	TRBJ1-5	TGTGCCAGTAGTATACGTGACAACCAGCCCCAGCATTTT	CASSIRDNQPQHF